These 18 T cell receptor beta chains were all obtained from the same sample, sequenced in a study of T cells in Graves' hyperthyroidism and ophthalmopathy. Regions amplified from RNA transcripts were the TCR beta CDR3 regions. HTBI primers were the set used in a first-round RT-PCR of the TCR CDR3. TCRdb ran MiXCR on the multiplex PCR reads and lists one entry per CDR3 protein. The sample comprises over 450,000 distinct CDR3 sequences, 14% of which are singletons, and 15% to 20% rests with the top ten. Sequencing used blood. Source of these receptors: a woman between 18 and 29 years old with Graves' hyperthyroidism.

This clonotype was seen at least ten times. The gene calls are TRBV12-3 or TRBV12-4 and TRBJ1-2, with D uncertain. V shed 6 bases and J shed 5 bases, with 19 bases lying between them. The CDR3 runs 15 residues. The CDR3 sequence is CASSHRTVIGYGYTF. In DNA, the CDR3 is TGTGCCAGCAGCCATAGGACGGTGATAGGTTATGGCTACACCTTC.

A few counts support this clonotype. The chain employs TRBV11-2 and TRBJ2-7; D may be TRBD1 (7 bases). The germline CDR1 and CDR2 sequences are SGHAT and FQNNGV. The CDR3 runs to 16 residues. The V and J ends lost 1 base and 3 bases respectively, with 16 bases between them. The CDR3 here is CASSLGAGGRLYEQYF. For the CDR3, the DNA is TGTGCCAGCAGCTTAGGGGCAGGGGGGCGCCTCTACGAGCAGTACTTC.

In its sample, this clonotype was seen many times. J is TRBJ2-2 and V is TRBV10-3, with TRBD1 as a possible D gene (6 bases). V lost 3 bases and J 2 bases, leaving 10 bases between the germline ends. The CDR3 is made up of 15 amino acids. Germline loops: CDR1 ENHRY, CDR2 SYGVKD. The CDR3 region is CAISDRGRNTGELFF. The CDR3 nucleotides are TGTGCCATCAGTGACAGGGGCCGAAACACCGGGGAGCTGTTTTTT.

This clonotype occurred many times. J is TRBJ1-1 and V is TRBV3-1; the match to TRBD1 covers 9 bases. Germline-derived CDR1 and CDR2 are LGHDT and YNNKEL (reference sequence). This CDR3 comprises 14 residues. With V trimmed by 4 bases and J by 3 bases, 3 bases remained unmatched. The CDR3: CASSRRDRDTEAFF. DNA for the CDR3: TGTGCCAGCAGCCGCCGGGACAGGGACACTGAAGCTTTCTTT.

The genes are TRBV27 and TRBJ2-1, with a tentative D call TRBD2 (6 bases). Germline CDR1 reads MNHEY; CDR2 reads SMNVEV (reference sequence). The length of the CDR3 is 13 residues. The V end was cut by 4 bases, the J end by 10 bases, with 14 bases between. CDR3 nucleotide sequence: TGTGCCAGCAGTTCCCACTCCCTAGCGGAGCAGTTCTTC. This codes for CASSSHSLAEQFF.

J is TRBJ2-1 and V is TRBV5-1; TRBD2 aligns across 13 bases. The junction had 12 bases not matched to a gene; V was cut back by 0 bases and J by 0 bases. This CDR3 is built from 21 residues. Looked up from germline, CDR1 is SGHRS and CDR2 is YFSETQ. CDR3 sequence (DNA): TGCGCCAGCAGCTTGGTCTGGGGACTAGCGGGAACTGCGAGCTCCTACAATGAGCAGTTCTTC. Translating gives CASSLVWGLAGTASSYNEQFF.

Ten or more counts support this clonotype. This chain uses TRBV19 with TRBJ2-5, with TRBD1 identical over 9 bases. CDR3 length: 13 residues. V lost 7 bases to trimming and J lost 5 bases; unmatched junction nucleotides: 5. CDR1 LNHDA and CDR2 SQIVND come from the germline V gene (reference sequence). CDR3 amino acids: CASTTGGLETQYF. CDR3 nucleotide sequence: TGTGCCAGTACAACAGGGGGCTTGGAGACCCAGTACTTC.

This clonotype was seen many times. The chain combines TRBV11-3 with TRBJ2-1; tentatively, D is TRBD2 (5 bases). The CDR3 totals 14 residues. V gave up 4 bases and J gave up 4 bases, with 11 bases separating them. Germline lookup yields CDR1 SGHNT and CDR2 YENEEA. The CDR3 region is CASSSESGYNEQFF. The CDR3 DNA reads as TGTGCCAGCAGCTCCGAGAGCGGTTACAATGAGCAGTTCTTC.

This clonotype was recorded a few times. The CDR3 coding sequence is TGTGCCAGCAGTTTAGGGTTAGGGGACGCCACCGGGGAGCTGTTTTTT. It encodes CASSLGLGDATGELFF. This chain links TRBV12-3 or TRBV12-4 with TRBJ2-2, with D perhaps given as TRBD1 or TRBD2 (5 bases each). The CDR3 covers 16 residues. Trimming shortened V by 1 base and J by 4 bases, and 13 bases separated the two germline ends.

This clonotype was observed at least ten times. This sequence joins TRBV27 and TRBJ2-1; 12 bases align to TRBD2. This CDR3 spans 16 amino acids. The germline V gene encodes CDR1 MNHEY and CDR2 SMNVEV (reference sequence). The junction had 4 bases not matched to a gene; V was cut back by 4 bases and J by 3 bases. The CDR3 bases are TGTGCCAGCAGTTCCCTAGCGGGAGGGCACTACAATGAGCAGTTCTTC. This encodes CASSSLAGGHYNEQFF.

This clonotype was recorded only once. CDR3 DNA sequence: TGTGCCAGCAGTCCTAGCGATCCCGGGGAGCTGTTTTTT. Translated, it gives CASSPSDPGELFF. J is TRBJ2-2 and V is TRBV7-3; D might be TRBD2 (6 bases). V gave up 6 bases and J gave up 6 bases, with 11 bases separating them. There are 13 residues in the CDR3. In germline, CDR1 is SGHTA, CDR2 FQGTGA.

Many counts were recorded for this clonotype. The chain employs TRBV9 and TRBJ1-3; no firm D call. V was pared by 4 bases and J by 2 bases, with 10 bases between. Germline V gene data show CDR1 as SGDLS and CDR2 as YYNGEE. The CDR3 consists of 14 residues. CDR3 DNA sequence: TGTGCCAGCAGCCAATCAAGGGCTGGAAACACCATATATTTT. Translated: CASSQSRAGNTIYF.

This clonotype was found many times. The chain joins TRBV12-3 or TRBV12-4 to TRBJ1-5; perhaps TRBD1 as D (5 bases). The CDR3 covers 15 residues. V gave up 7 bases and J gave up 0 bases, with 13 bases separating them. In DNA form, the CDR3 reads TGTGCCAGCACCGTAGAGGGGTATAGCAATCAGCCCCAGCATTTT. Translated: CASTVEGYSNQPQHF.

This clonotype was observed many times. The chain recombines TRBV12-3 or TRBV12-4 with TRBJ2-7; D gene unclear. Trimming left V 2 bases short and J 0 bases short, with 20 bases between. This CDR3 is 18 amino acids long. Here the CDR3 DNA reads TGTGCCAGCAGTTTAAGTTTTGGCGGCAGGCTGAGCTCCTACGAGCAGTACTTC. Amino acids: CASSLSFGGRLSSYEQYF.

This clonotype has at least ten counts. The V call is TRBV6-5, the J call TRBJ2-2; TRBD2 agrees at 12 bases. Trimming took 0 bases from V and 6 from J; bases not matched to a gene: 5. This CDR3 comprises 17 residues. Germline-derived CDR1 and CDR2 are MNHEY and SVGAGI. The CDR3 reads CASSYSASGRAPGELFF. CDR3 DNA sequence: TGTGCCAGCAGTTACTCGGCTAGCGGGAGGGCCCCCGGGGAGCTGTTTTTT.

This clonotype was seen more than once but under ten times. The gene calls are TRBV2 and TRBJ2-2; TRBD1 might be the D (5 bases). There are 13 residues in the CDR3. Germline V CDR1 and CDR2: SNHLY, FYNNEI. V was cut by 6 bases and J by 4 bases, with 9 bases left in between. This CDR3 is CASRQGTTGELFF. The CDR3 nucleotides are TGTGCCAGCAGGCAGGGTACCACCGGGGAGCTGTTTTTT.

This clonotype was recorded many times. The rearrangement links TRBV11-3 to TRBJ1-1, with D unresolved. V was cut by 0 bases and J by 0 bases, with 8 bases left in between. The CDR3 has 15 residues. Germline-derived CDR1 and CDR2 are SGHNT and YENEEA. The CDR3 loop is CASSLDQQMNTEAFF. CDR3 nucleotides: TGTGCCAGCAGCTTAGATCAACAGATGAACACTGAAGCTTTCTTT. Drawing the rest from reference TRBV11-3 and TRBJ1-1, the complete variable domain is EAGVVQSPRYKIIEKKQPVAFWCNPISGHNTLYWYLQNLGQGPELLIRYENEEAVDDSQLPKDRFSAERLKGVDSTLKIQPAELGDSAVYLCASSLDQQMNTEAFFGQGTRLTVV.

The chain combines TRBV19 with TRBJ1-2; weak D call: TRBD1 (5 bases). V gave up 10 bases and J gave up 4 bases, with 16 bases separating them. Germline V CDR1 and CDR2: LNHDA, SQIVND (reference sequence). The CDR3 totals 13 residues. The CDR3 DNA is TGTGCCACCCTATCGACAGTAGCCTATGGCTACACCTTC. Encoded protein: CATLSTVAYGYTF.